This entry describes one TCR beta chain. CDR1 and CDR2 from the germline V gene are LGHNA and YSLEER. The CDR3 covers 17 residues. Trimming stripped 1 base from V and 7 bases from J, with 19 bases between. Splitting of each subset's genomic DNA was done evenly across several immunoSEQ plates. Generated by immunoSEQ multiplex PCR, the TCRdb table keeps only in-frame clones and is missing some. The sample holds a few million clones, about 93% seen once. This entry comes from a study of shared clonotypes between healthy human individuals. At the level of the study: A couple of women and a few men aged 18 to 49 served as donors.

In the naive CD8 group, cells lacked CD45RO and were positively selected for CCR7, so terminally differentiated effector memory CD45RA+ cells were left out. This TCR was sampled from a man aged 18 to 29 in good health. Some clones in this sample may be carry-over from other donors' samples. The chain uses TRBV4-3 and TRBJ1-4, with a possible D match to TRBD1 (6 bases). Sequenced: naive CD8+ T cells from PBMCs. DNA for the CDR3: TGCGCCAGCAGCCAAGGTATTGGGGACACCGGGGCTGAAAAACTGTTTTTT. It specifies CASSQGIGDTGAEKLFF.